Listed below are T cell receptor beta chains from one sample, sequenced in a study of CD8 T cells in ankylosing spondylitis. TCRdb reprocessed the 5' RACE reads with MiXCR, giving one entry per CDR3 protein. The repertoire has a few hundred thousand distinct CDR3 sequences, about a fifth of them found once; the top ten carry about 17%. The sequenced sample consisted of blood, either unsorted or a sorted T cell fraction (not recorded which). These receptors were obtained from a male donor with ankylosing spondylitis. Both conserved end residues are part of each CDR3. The D gene is left open where the match is weak. Rows give clone size only sometimes, using once, few, many, or a class for an expanded clone.

- TRBJ1-5 many TRBV7-2 CASSLTFGNQPQHF TGTGCCAGCAGCCTGACATTTGGCAATCAGCCCCAGCATTTT
TRBD1 TRBJ1-2 - TRBV5-1 CATSPGGGNQGYTF TGCGCCACCTCGCCAGGGGGTGGTAATCAAGGCTACACCTTC
- TRBJ1-1 few TRBV9 CASSVPPDGEAFF TGTGCCAGCAGCGTTCCACCGGACGGAGAAGCTTTCTTT
- TRBJ2-4 - TRBV28 CATQGRGAKNIQYF TGTGCCACACAGGGGAGGGGAGCCAAAAACATTCAGTACTTC
- TRBJ2-7 few TRBV12-3/TRBV12-4 CASSLSGGPLSIYEQYF TGTGCCAGCAGTTTGTCGGGCGGACCCTTAAGTATCTACGAGCAGTACTTC
- TRBJ2-3 many TRBV29-1 CSAETDSTDTQYF TGCAGCGCTGAGACGGACAGCACAGATACGCAGTATTTT
- TRBJ2-2 few TRBV5-1 CASSSTGTPTGELFF TGCGCCAGCAGCTCAACCGGGACACCAACCGGGGAGCTGTTTTTT
- TRBJ2-2 few TRBV20-1 CSARARALEELFF TGCAGTGCTAGAGCCAGGGCTCTGGAGGAGCTGTTTTTT
- TRBJ1-2 few TRBV29-1 CSVVFRVSNYGYTF TGCAGCGTTGTGTTCCGGGTGTCTAACTATGGCTACACCTTC
TRBD1 TRBJ1-5 - TRBV11-2 CASSPRTGWDYSNQPQHF TGTGCCAGCAGCCCAAGGACAGGGTGGGATTATAGCAATCAGCCCCAGCATTTT
- TRBJ1-1 - TRBV6-1 CASLKTRESMNTEAFF TGTGCCAGCCTGAAGACCAGGGAATCAATGAACACTGAAGCTTTCTTT
TRBD2 TRBJ2-3 - TRBV14 CASSQDEAGGSDTQYF TGTGCCAGCAGCCAAGATGAAGCGGGAGGTTCAGATACGCAGTATTTT
- TRBJ2-1 few TRBV28 CASRSGVATSEQFF TGTGCCAGCAGGTCCGGAGTAGCAACCTCGGAGCAGTTCTTC
- TRBJ2-7 few TRBV20-1 CSAPPGGMVSYEQYF TGCAGTGCTCCTCCGGGGGGCATGGTTTCCTACGAGCAGTACTTC
- TRBJ1-6 few TRBV6-1 CASSEAGAGVNSPLHF TGTGCCAGCAGTGAAGCCGGGGCGGGAGTTAATTCACCCCTCCACTTT
- TRBJ1-2 - TRBV5-6 CASSPRTARSSYTF TGTGCCAGCAGCCCTCGGACAGCCCGGAGCAGCTACACCTTC
- TRBJ2-5 - TRBV20-1 CSASGRGQETQYF TGCAGTGCTAGCGGGAGAGGGCAAGAGACCCAGTACTTC